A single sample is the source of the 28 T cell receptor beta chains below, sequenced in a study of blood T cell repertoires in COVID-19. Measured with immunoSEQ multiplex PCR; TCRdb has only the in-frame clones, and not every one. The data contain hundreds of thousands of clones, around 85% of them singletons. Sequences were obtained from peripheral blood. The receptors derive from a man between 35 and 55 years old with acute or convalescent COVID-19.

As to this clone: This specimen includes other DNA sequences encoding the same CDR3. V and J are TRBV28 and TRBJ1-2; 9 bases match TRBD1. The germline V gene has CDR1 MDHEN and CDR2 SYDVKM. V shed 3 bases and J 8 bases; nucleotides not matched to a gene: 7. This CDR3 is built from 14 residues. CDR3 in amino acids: CASSFRTGVYGYTF. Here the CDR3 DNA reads TGTGCCAGCAGTTTCCGGACAGGGGTATACGGCTACACCTTC.

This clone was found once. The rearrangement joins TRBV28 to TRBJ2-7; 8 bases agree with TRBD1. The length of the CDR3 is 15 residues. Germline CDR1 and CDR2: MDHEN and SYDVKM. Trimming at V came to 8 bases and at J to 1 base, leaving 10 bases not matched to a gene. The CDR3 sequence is CASGYGTGFSYEQYF. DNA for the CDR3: TGTGCCAGCGGTTATGGGACAGGTTTTTCCTACGAGCAGTACTTC. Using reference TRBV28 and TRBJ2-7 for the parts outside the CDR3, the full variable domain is DVKVTQSSRYLVKRTGEKVFLECVQDMDHENMFWYRQDPGLGLRLIYFSYDVKMKEKGDIPEGYSVSREKKERFSLILESASTNQTSMYLCASGYGTGFSYEQYFGPGTRLTVT.

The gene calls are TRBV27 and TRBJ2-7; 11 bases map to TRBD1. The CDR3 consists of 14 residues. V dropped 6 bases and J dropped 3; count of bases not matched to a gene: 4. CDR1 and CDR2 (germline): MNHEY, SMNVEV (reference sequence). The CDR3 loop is CASSPGTGGYEQYF. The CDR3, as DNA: TGTGCCAGCAGCCCCGGGACAGGGGGCTACGAGCAGTACTTC.

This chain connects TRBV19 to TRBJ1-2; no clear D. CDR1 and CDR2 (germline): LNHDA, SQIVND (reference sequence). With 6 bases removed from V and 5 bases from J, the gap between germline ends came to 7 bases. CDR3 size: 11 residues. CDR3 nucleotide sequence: TGTGCCAGTAGACGAGGGTATGGCTACACCTTC. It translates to CASRRGYGYTF.

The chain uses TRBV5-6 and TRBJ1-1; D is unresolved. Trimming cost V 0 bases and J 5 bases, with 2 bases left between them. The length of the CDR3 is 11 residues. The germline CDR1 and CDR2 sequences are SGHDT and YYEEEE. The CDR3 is CASSLVTEAFF. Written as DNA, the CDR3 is TGTGCCAGCAGCTTGGTAACTGAAGCTTTCTTT.

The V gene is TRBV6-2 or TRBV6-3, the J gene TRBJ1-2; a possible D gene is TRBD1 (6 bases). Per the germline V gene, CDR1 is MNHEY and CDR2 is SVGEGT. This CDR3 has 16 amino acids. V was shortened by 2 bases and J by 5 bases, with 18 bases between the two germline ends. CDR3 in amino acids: CASSYGGAYGGYGYTF. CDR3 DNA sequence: TGTGCCAGCAGTTACGGGGGGGCTTATGGAGGTTATGGCTACACCTTC.

The CDR3 loop reads CAWSEAGWEQFF. The CDR3 nucleotides read TGTGCCTGGAGTGAGGCAGGGTGGGAGCAGTTCTTC. The rearrangement uses TRBV30 and TRBJ2-1; tentatively, D is TRBD1 (5 bases). The CDR3 spans 12 residues. The V gene's germline CDR1 is GTSNPN and CDR2 SVGIG (reference sequence). The V and J ends lost 1 base and 10 bases respectively, with 11 bases between them.

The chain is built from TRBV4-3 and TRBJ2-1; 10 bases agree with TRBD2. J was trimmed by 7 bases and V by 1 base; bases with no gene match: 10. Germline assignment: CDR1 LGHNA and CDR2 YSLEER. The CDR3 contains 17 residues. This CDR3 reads CASSQVSGRPGGNEQFF. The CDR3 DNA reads TGCGCCAGCAGCCAAGTTAGCGGGAGGCCTGGGGGGAATGAGCAGTTCTTC.

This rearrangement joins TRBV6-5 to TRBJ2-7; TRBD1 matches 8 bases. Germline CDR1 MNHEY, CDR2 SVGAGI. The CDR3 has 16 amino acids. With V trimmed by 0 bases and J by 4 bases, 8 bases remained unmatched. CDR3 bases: TGTGCCAGCAGTTACTCAAGACAGGGGCAGGGTTACGAGCAGTACTTC. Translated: CASSYSRQGQGYEQYF.

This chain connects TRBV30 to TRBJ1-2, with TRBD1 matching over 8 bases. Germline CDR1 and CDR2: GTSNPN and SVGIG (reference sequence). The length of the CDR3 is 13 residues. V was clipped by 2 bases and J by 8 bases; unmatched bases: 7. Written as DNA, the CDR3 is TGTGCCTGGAGTCGGACAGGGAGATTCGGCTACACCTTC. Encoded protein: CAWSRTGRFGYTF.

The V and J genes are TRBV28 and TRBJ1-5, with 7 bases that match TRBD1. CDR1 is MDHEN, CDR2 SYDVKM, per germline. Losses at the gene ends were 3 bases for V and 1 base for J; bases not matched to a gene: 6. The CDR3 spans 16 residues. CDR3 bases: TGTGCCAGCAGTTTCGAGGGGGCGGTAAGCAATCAGCCCCAGCATTTT. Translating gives CASSFEGAVSNQPQHF.

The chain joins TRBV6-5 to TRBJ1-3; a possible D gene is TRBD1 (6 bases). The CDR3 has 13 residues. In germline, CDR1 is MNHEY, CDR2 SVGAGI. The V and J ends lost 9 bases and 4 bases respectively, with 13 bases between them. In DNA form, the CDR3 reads TGTGCCAGTCATTACAGGGAAGGAAACACCATATATTTT. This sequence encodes CASHYREGNTIYF.

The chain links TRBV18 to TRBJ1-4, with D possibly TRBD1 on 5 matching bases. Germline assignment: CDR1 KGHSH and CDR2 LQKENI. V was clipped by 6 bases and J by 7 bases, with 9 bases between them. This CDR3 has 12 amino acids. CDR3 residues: CASSQGGEKLFF. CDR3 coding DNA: TGTGCCAGCTCGCAGGGCGGTGAAAAACTGTTTTTT.

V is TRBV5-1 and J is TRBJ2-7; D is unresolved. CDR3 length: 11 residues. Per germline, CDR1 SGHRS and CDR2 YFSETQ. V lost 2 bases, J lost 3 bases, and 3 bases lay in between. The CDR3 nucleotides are TGCGCCAGCAGCTTCGGCTACGAGCAGTACTTC. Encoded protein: CASSFGYEQYF.

CDR3 in DNA: TGTGCCAGTAGTCCGGGACAGGCTAACTATGGCTACACCTTC. It yields the protein CASSPGQANYGYTF. The chain has TRBV19 and TRBJ1-2, with 8 positions matching TRBD1. The CDR3 runs 14 residues. In germline, CDR1 is LNHDA, CDR2 SQIVND (reference sequence). V was pared by 5 bases and J by 0 bases, with 2 bases of the junction left unmatched.

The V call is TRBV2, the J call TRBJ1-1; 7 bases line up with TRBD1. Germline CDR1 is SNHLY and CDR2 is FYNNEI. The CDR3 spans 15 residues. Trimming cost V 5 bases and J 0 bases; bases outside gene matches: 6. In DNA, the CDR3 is TGTGCCAGCAGTCCCAGGACAGGCGTGAACACTGAAGCTTTCTTT. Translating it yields CASSPRTGVNTEAFF.

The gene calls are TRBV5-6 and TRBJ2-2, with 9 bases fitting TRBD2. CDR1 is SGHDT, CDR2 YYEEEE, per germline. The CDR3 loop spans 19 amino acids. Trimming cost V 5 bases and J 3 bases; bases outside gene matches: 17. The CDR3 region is CASSPVNPFGGGDTGELFF. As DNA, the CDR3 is TGTGCCAGCAGTCCCGTTAACCCGTTCGGCGGGGGGGACACCGGGGAGCTGTTTTTT.

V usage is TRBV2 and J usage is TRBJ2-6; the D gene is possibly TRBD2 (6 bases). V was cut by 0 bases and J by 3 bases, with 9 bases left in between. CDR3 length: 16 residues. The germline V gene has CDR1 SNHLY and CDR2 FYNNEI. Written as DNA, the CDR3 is TGTGCCAGCAGTGAAGCGGCGGGGTTTGGGGCCAACGTCCTGACTTTC. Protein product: CASSEAAGFGANVLTF.

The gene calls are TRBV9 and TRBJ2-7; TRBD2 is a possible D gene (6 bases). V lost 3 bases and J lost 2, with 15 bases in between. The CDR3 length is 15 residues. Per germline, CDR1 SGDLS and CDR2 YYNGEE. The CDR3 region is CASSATGEFPYEQYF. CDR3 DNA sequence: TGTGCCAGCAGCGCAACGGGGGAGTTCCCCTACGAGCAGTACTTC.

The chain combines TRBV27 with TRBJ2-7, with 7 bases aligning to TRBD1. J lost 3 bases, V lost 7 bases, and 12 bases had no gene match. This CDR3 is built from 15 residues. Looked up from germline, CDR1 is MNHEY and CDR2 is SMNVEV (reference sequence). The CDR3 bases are TGTGCCAGCAACAACTTGAGGGCAGGGGGCTACGAGCAGTACTTC. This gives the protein CASNNLRAGGYEQYF.

DNA of the CDR3: TGCGCCAGCAGCTTGGGTTCGGGAGGGAGCCACAATGAGCAGTTCTTC. This sequence encodes CASSLGSGGSHNEQFF. The V call is TRBV5-1, the J call TRBJ2-1; TRBD2 matches at 8 bases. Trimming at V came to 0 bases and at J to 5 bases, leaving 7 bases not matched to a gene. The V gene's germline CDR1 is SGHRS and CDR2 YFSETQ. This CDR3 contains 16 residues.

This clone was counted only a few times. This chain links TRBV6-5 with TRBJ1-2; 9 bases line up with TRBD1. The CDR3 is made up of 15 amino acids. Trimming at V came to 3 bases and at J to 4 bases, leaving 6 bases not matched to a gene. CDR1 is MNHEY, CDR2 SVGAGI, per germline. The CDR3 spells CASSYSGQGSYGYTF. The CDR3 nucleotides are TGTGCCAGCAGTTATTCGGGACAGGGCAGCTATGGCTACACCTTC.

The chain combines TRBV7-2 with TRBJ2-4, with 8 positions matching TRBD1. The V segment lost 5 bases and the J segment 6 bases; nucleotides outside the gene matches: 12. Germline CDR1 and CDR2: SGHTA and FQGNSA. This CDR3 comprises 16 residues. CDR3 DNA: TGTGCCAGCAGCCCCAGACAGGGGCCCGGGGGAAACATTCAGTACTTC. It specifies CASSPRQGPGGNIQYF.

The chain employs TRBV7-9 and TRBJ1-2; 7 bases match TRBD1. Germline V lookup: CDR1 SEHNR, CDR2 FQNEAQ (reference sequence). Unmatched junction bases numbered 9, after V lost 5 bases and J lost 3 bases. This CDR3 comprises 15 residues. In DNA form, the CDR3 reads TGTGCCAGCAGCCCGGGGACAGTCATAGACTATGGCTACACCTTC. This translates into CASSPGTVIDYGYTF.

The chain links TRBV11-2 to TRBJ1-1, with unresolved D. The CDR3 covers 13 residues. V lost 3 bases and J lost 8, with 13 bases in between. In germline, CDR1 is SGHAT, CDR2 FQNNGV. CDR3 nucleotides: TGTGCCAGCAGCTTCGAATCCGGGAGAGAAGCTTTCTTT. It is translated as CASSFESGREAFF.

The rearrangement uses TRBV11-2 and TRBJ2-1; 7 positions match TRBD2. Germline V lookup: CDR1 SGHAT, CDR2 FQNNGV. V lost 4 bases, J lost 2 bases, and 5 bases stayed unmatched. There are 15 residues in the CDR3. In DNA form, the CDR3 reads TGTGCCAGCAGCTCGGTAAGCGGGACCTACAATGAGCAGTTCTTC. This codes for CASSSVSGTYNEQFF.

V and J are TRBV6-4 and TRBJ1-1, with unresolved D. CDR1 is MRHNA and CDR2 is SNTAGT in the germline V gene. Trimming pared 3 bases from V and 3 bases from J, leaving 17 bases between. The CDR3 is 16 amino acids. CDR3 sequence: CASSDRLTVTHTEAFF. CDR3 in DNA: TGTGCCAGCAGTGATCGGTTAACGGTCACGCACACTGAAGCTTTCTTT.

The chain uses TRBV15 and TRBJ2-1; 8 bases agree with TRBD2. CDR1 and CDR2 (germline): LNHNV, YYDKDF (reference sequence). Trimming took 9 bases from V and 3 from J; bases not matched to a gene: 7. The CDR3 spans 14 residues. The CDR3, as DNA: TGTGCCACTGCCCCGGGAGGGGGCTACAATGAGCAGTTCTTC. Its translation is CATAPGGGYNEQFF.